The 23 T cell receptor beta chains below were found in one sample sequenced in a study of blood T cell repertoires in COVID-19. Clones were read by immunoSEQ multiplex PCR, and TCRdb kept only the in-frame ones, dropping some. The sample has tens of thousands of clones, approximately 86% seen once. Sequencing was performed on peripheral blood. Receptors were obtained from a human donor in a cohort sampled during active COVID-19.

This clone showed up just once. The chain employs TRBV3-1 (or the pseudogene TRBV3-2) and TRBJ2-6; D ambiguous. The CDR3 has 14 amino acids. Trimming stripped 2 bases from V and 0 bases from J, with 2 bases between. Germline values: CDR1 LGHDT, CDR2 YNNKEL (reference sequence). CDR3 sequence (DNA): TGTGCCAGCAGCCAACTCTCTGGGGCCAACGTCCTGACTTTC. This translates into CASSQLSGANVLTF.

V and J are TRBV19 and TRBJ2-2; TRBD2 aligns across 14 bases. Per the germline V gene, CDR1 is LNHDA and CDR2 is SQIVND (reference sequence). The V segment lost 5 bases and the J segment 2 bases; nucleotides outside the gene matches: 13. The CDR3 length is 20 residues. CDR3 loop: CASSSRLAGGPARNTGELFF. DNA of the CDR3: TGTGCCAGTAGTTCCAGACTAGCGGGAGGGCCGGCCCGAAACACCGGGGAGCTGTTTTTT.

This chain uses TRBV5-1 with TRBJ2-7; D is unresolved. The germline V and J ends were trimmed by 0 bases and 7 bases, with 5 bases remaining between them. Germline V lookup: CDR1 SGHRS, CDR2 YFSETQ. The CDR3 extends over 11 amino acids. The CDR3 nucleotides are TGCGCCAGCAGCTTGGCCAGTGAGCAGTACTTC. Translation gives CASSLASEQYF.

The DNA of the CDR3 is TGTGCCAGTAGTCTTAGGCAGGGGCGCACCGGGGAGCTGTTTTTT. Its translation is CASSLRQGRTGELFF. The V and J genes are TRBV19 and TRBJ2-2, with D perhaps TRBD1 (6 bases). V was cut by 5 bases and J by 4 bases, with 14 bases left in between. This CDR3 contains 15 residues. Germline loops: CDR1 LNHDA, CDR2 SQIVND (reference sequence).

The chain couples TRBV6-5 to TRBJ1-1, with D possibly TRBD1 on 6 matching bases. The CDR3 spans 15 residues. The germline V and J ends were trimmed by 5 bases and 1 base, with 14 bases remaining between them. Germline CDR1 is MNHEY and CDR2 is SVGAGI. This CDR3 reads CASSRQVSGNTEAFF. CDR3 in DNA: TGTGCCAGCAGTCGACAGGTCTCGGGGAACACTGAAGCTTTCTTT.

This chain joins TRBV9 and TRBJ1-2, with a tentative D call TRBD1 (5 bases). Trimming removed 4 bases at V and 2 bases at J, with 12 bases between. Looked up from germline, CDR1 is SGDLS and CDR2 is YYNGEE. CDR3 length equals 14 residues. The CDR3 sequence: CASSKTGGNYGYTF. The CDR3 DNA reads TGTGCCAGCAGCAAAACTGGGGGGAACTATGGCTACACCTTC.

The chain employs TRBV6-4 and TRBJ2-1, with D perhaps TRBD2 (5 bases). Trimming left V 4 bases short and J 8 bases short, with 18 bases between. The CDR3 is made up of 15 amino acids. Germline CDR1 and CDR2: MRHNA and SNTAGT. CDR3 loop: CASSGGPGEGDEQFF. DNA for the CDR3: TGTGCCAGCAGTGGAGGGCCCGGAGAAGGAGATGAGCAGTTCTTC.

The chain carries TRBV25-1 and TRBJ2-1, with 9 bases aligning to TRBD2. CDR1 is MGHDK and CDR2 is SYGVNS in the germline V gene. V shed 6 bases and J 3 bases; nucleotides not matched to a gene: 6. This CDR3 region has 15 residues. CDR3 residues: CASSYLSGSYNEQFF. The CDR3 bases are TGTGCCAGCAGCTACCTTAGCGGGAGCTACAATGAGCAGTTCTTC. Filled out from reference TRBV25-1 and TRBJ2-1, the complete variable domain reads EADIYQTPRYLVIGTGKKITLECSQTMGHDKMYWYQQDPGMELHLIHYSYGVNSTEKGDLSSESTVSRIRTEHFPLTLESARPSHTSQYLCASSYLSGSYNEQFFGPGTRLTVL.

This clone showed up just a few times. The V and J genes are TRBV9 and TRBJ2-2, with D possibly TRBD1 on 6 matching bases. The CDR3 is 13 amino acids. With 2 bases removed from V and 14 bases from J, the gap between germline ends came to 16 bases. Germline CDR1 and CDR2: SGDLS and YYNGEE. Here the CDR3 reads CASSVNDRSSLFF. The CDR3 nucleotides are TGTGCCAGCAGCGTCAACGACAGGAGTTCACTGTTTTTT.

Here the CDR3 reads CASSPQINMNTEAFF. The DNA for the CDR3 is TGTGCCAGCTCACCCCAGATAAACATGAACACTGAAGCTTTCTTT. The V gene is TRBV18, the J gene TRBJ1-1, with D unresolved. Trimming pared 3 bases from V and 0 bases from J, leaving 11 bases between. This CDR3 contains 15 residues. Per germline, CDR1 KGHSH and CDR2 LQKENI.

The V gene is TRBV30, the J gene TRBJ2-5; D call uncertain. This CDR3 region has 11 residues. Per the germline V gene, CDR1 is GTSNPN and CDR2 is SVGIG (reference sequence). The V end was cut by 3 bases, the J end by 4 bases, with 6 bases between. CDR3 bases: TGTGCCTGGAGAACGCGAGAGACCCAGTACTTC. Translation gives CAWRTRETQYF.

V gene TRBV6-5 combines with J gene TRBJ2-2, with D maybe TRBD1 (5 bases). V lost 0 bases to trimming and J lost 6 bases, with 14 bases between them. This CDR3 spans 16 amino acids. The germline CDR1 and CDR2 sequences are MNHEY and SVGAGI. The DNA for the CDR3 is TGTGCCAGCAGTTACTCGATAGAGACAGCCGCCGGGGAGCTGTTTTTT. It yields the protein CASSYSIETAAGELFF.

This rearrangement joins TRBV5-1 to TRBJ2-1, with 10 bases aligning to TRBD2. V lost 3 bases and J lost 9; bases outside the gene matches: 9. The CDR3 length is 15 residues. The germline V gene encodes CDR1 SGHRS and CDR2 YFSETQ. In DNA, the CDR3 is TGCGCCAGCAGCTGGGAGGCTAGCGGGAGAAGTGAGCAGTTCTTC. Its translation: CASSWEASGRSEQFF.

The chain couples TRBV13 to TRBJ2-7; 9 bases align to TRBD1. V lost 5 bases and J lost 6; bases outside the gene matches: 8. Germline CDR1 and CDR2: PRHDT and FYEKMQ (reference sequence). This CDR3 is 14 amino acids long. The CDR3 spells CASSRTQGAGEQYF. CDR3 nucleotide sequence: TGTGCCAGCAGCCGTACACAGGGGGCCGGCGAGCAGTACTTC.

The chain combines TRBV2 with TRBJ2-3; D remains ambiguous. V lost 8 bases to trimming and J lost 2 bases, with 17 bases between them. From germline, CDR1 is SNHLY and CDR2 FYNNEI. The CDR3 runs to 15 residues. CDR3 region: CASGSRRLLTDTQYF. The CDR3 bases are TGTGCCAGCGGTTCGCGGCGACTCCTCACAGATACGCAGTATTTT.

This chain joins TRBV5-1 and TRBJ1-5, with TRBD1 as a possible D gene (6 bases). Germline V CDR1 and CDR2: SGHRS, YFSETQ. V gave up 2 bases and J gave up 3 bases, with 9 bases separating them. This CDR3 contains 14 residues. In DNA form, the CDR3 reads TGCGCCAGCAGCTTAGGGACACCCAATCAGCCCCAGCATTTT. It translates to CASSLGTPNQPQHF.

The V gene is TRBV28, the J gene TRBJ1-1; a possible D gene is TRBD1 (6 bases). The CDR3 totals 15 residues. Germline lookup yields CDR1 MDHEN and CDR2 SYDVKM. V lost 3 bases and J lost 3, with 14 bases in between. This chain's CDR3 is CASSFYRVVDTEAFF. DNA for the CDR3: TGTGCCAGCAGTTTCTACAGGGTGGTAGACACTGAAGCTTTCTTT.

The V and J genes are TRBV6-1 and TRBJ1-2; D perhaps matches TRBD1 (5 bases). The V gene lost 2 bases and the J gene lost 13 bases, with 14 bases spanning the gap. From germline, CDR1 is MNHNS and CDR2 SASEGT. The CDR3 contains 12 residues. Here the CDR3 DNA reads TGTGCCAGCAGTGAATCGGGCAGGGCAGGCACCTTC. It yields the protein CASSESGRAGTF.

This rearrangement joins TRBV15 to TRBJ2-2; 8 bases line up with TRBD1. Germline CDR1 LNHNV, CDR2 YYDKDF (reference sequence). The V and J ends lost 1 base and 2 bases, in that order; junction bases with no gene match: 3. This CDR3 has 16 amino acids. CDR3 in amino acids: CATSRGTGSNTGELFF. The CDR3 DNA sequence: TGTGCCACCAGCAGAGGGACAGGGTCCAACACCGGGGAGCTGTTTTTT.

The chain has TRBV29-1 and TRBJ2-7, with a possible D match to TRBD2 (6 bases). The ends were cut back, 6 bases at V and 1 base at J, with 13 bases in the middle. Germline V gene lookup returns CDR1 SQVTM and CDR2 ANQGSEA. This CDR3 region has 13 residues. The DNA for the CDR3 is TGCAGCGTGGGTAGTGGGACTTCCTACGAGCAGTACTTC. Its protein product is CSVGSGTSYEQYF.

V usage is TRBV3-1 (or the pseudogene TRBV3-2) and J usage is TRBJ2-3, with TRBD2 matching 13 bases. From germline, CDR1 is LGHDT and CDR2 YNNKEL (reference sequence). V gave up 5 bases and J gave up 1 base; unmatched junction bases: 15. The length of the CDR3 is 20 residues. The CDR3 sequence: CASSFRGLLAGGPRTDTQYF. CDR3 in DNA: TGTGCCAGCAGCTTCAGGGGGCTACTAGCGGGAGGGCCTCGCACAGATACGCAGTATTTT.

The J gene is TRBJ2-1, the V gene TRBV14, with a tentative D call TRBD1 (5 bases). V was clipped by 0 bases and J by 0 bases, with 15 bases between them. Germline V gene data show CDR1 as SGHDN and CDR2 as FVKESK. This CDR3 has 18 amino acids. The CDR3 DNA is TGTGCCAGCAGCCAAGATCTTAGGGGCGTGAGCTCCTACAATGAGCAGTTCTTC. This sequence encodes CASSQDLRGVSSYNEQFF.

V is TRBV3-1 (or the pseudogene TRBV3-2) and J is TRBJ2-5; 10 bases line up with TRBD2. This CDR3 contains 21 residues. The germline gives CDR1 LGHDT, CDR2 YNNKEL (reference sequence). Germline trimming cut 0 bases from V and 5 bases from J; bases unmatched to any gene: 21. The CDR3 sequence: CASSQESLLAGAGTPRETQYF. In DNA form, the CDR3 reads TGTGCCAGCAGCCAAGAAAGTCTCCTAGCGGGAGCCGGAACCCCCCGGGAGACCCAGTACTTC.